This TCR beta chain was captured in a study of spatial heterogeneity in lung cancer. Overall study findings and caveats: Mutation counts in tumors were tracked by counts of expanded intratumoral alpha and beta TCRs.

This clonotype has ten or more counts. Its target is unknown. For a library built for alpha chains, this beta chain is a stray read; little rests on its size. Using its own MiXCR run on the 5' RACE reads, TCRdb lists one record per CDR3 protein. The sample includes 14,000 or so distinct CDR3 sequences, about 4.8% of them seen just once. As to time point: sample taken at primary tumor resection. The TCR sequence derives from a female donor with early-stage non-small cell lung cancer. Sequenced here: lung tumor tissue, sampled at surgery.

The CDR3 nucleotides are TGCAGTGCTAGAGATTCCAGGGATTATAATTCACCCCTCCACTTT. It translates to CSARDSRDYNSPLHF. The chain carries TRBV20-1 and TRBJ1-6, with TRBD1 as a possible D gene (5 bases). Germline V gene lookup returns CDR1 DFQATT and CDR2 SNEGSKA (reference sequence). V dropped 0 bases and J dropped 4 bases, with 10 bases sitting between them. CDR3 size: 15 residues.